This T cell receptor (beta chain) was identified in a study of blood T cell repertoires in COVID-19. Study in general: The cDNA or gDNA used as material had been derived from T cells, B-cell-depleted T cells, or PBMCs.

The Seattle patients, enrolled during active infection, were followed longitudinally. CDR1 MNHNY and CDR2 SVGAGI come from the germline V gene (reference sequence). Trimming removed 4 bases from V and 3 bases from J, with 10 bases in between. The CDR3 contains 14 residues. The repertoire was sequenced with immunoSEQ multiplex PCR; TCRdb's copy has only in-frame clones and lacks some. In the table there are about 160,000 clones, approximately 85% of which are singletons. This chain links TRBV6-6 with TRBJ1-5; unclear D gene. This clonotype originated in an elderly man with COVID-19, enrolled during active disease. Sequenced sample: peripheral blood. This CDR3 reads CASSFQNSNQPQHF. The CDR3 bases are TGTGCCAGCAGTTTCCAGAATTCCAATCAGCCCCAGCATTTT.